Sequencing of this T cell receptor beta chain was carried out in a study of T cell responses to AZD1222 COVID-19 vaccine. Study-level findings and limits: Among the donors, most were white British and more were female, and clonal diversity was possibly underestimated. The repertoires were collected only after the peak T cell response.

Profiling relied on immunoSEQ multiplex PCR, and the TCRdb table lists in-frame clones only, not all of them. The sample lists about 120,000 clones; approximately 85% were seen once. Remarks on this clone: No antigen is known for it.

Germline V gene sequence: CDR1 LNHDA, CDR2 SQIVND (reference sequence). V lost 6 bases and J 4 bases, leaving 12 bases between the germline ends. This CDR3 has 13 residues. The chain links TRBV19 to TRBJ1-2; D is unresolved. The input for sequencing was peripheral blood, taken on day 0 of AZD1222 vaccination. The clonotype originates from an adult in good health. The CDR3 region has the DNA TGTGCCAGTAGGTCAGCGGACCTCTATGGCTACACCTTC. It encodes CASRSADLYGYTF.